The entry below gives a single TCR beta chain sequence along with its context. The table lists this clonotype with a few counts. Its specific antigen is unknown. Base qualities were left out, and no much larger clone turns up one base away. The data derive from a study of patients and donors after allogeneic stem cell transplantation (dated by TCRdb to about 2020). The protocol used for the library was RT-PCR. TCRdb names NextSeq 550 as the instrument used. TCRdb itself trimmed the public reads at Q25 with fastp, ran MiXCR and retained productive beta chains. A single entry per CDR3 protein holds the most common genes and DNA from its merged rows. The sample table lists some 880,000 distinct CDR3 sequences, more than 15% of them with a count of one. The ten largest clones capture around 5.5% of the sample. Taken from cysteine to phenylalanine, the CDR3 has 13 residues. The sequence is cut down to CDR3 DNA, 39 bases in frame from base 1. Based on the germline V gene, the CDR1 and CDR2 sequences are MGHDK and SYGVNS. Compared with germline, V lacks 4 bases and J lacks 7 bases; bases without a gene match: 4.

The TCR sequence derives from a human donor who was either an allogeneic HSCT recipient or a stem cell or donor lymphocyte infusion donor (not recorded which). It is not recorded whose cells these are; they may come from a transplant donor. Material for sequencing was blood, either unsorted or a sorted T cell fraction (not recorded which). The V gene is TRBV25-1 and the J gene is TRBJ1-2, with 9 junctional bases fitting TRBD1. The nucleotide sequence is given as TGTGCCAGCAGTGCCCGACAGGGGGGTGGCTACACCTTC. It is translated as CASSARQGGGYTF.